The clone carrying this T cell receptor (beta chain) was seen repeatedly, ten times or more. Its antigen is as yet unknown. This specimen comes from a study of CD8 T cells in ankylosing spondylitis. Study-wide points: Those disease-linked clones were CD8+; they were also relatively rare in peripheral blood. Ankylosing spondylitis blood seemed to carry a telltale TCR beta motif made of several highly homologous variants. Some of the motif variants had earlier been found in reactive arthritis patients' fluid and blood. Matched ankylosing spondylitis synovial fluid reportedly showed significant enrichment of disease-linked clones.

J lost 10 bases, V lost 4 bases, and 9 bases had no gene match. The V gene's germline CDR1 is SGHAT and CDR2 FQNNGV. This CDR3 has 14 residues. Construction of TCR beta libraries was performed using quantitative 5'-RACE with molecular barcodes. TCRdb called the 5' RACE reads again in MiXCR, with one record for every CDR3 protein. Among about 220,000 distinct CDR3 sequences listed, approximately 7.3% were seen once. This TCR derives from a male donor with ankylosing spondylitis. Sequenced: blood, either unsorted or a sorted T cell fraction (not recorded which). The V call is TRBV11-2, the J call TRBJ1-1; 10 bases are shared with TRBD1. This CDR3 is CASSSGTGVYGAFF. CDR3 nucleotide sequence: TGTGCCAGCAGCTCCGGGACAGGGGTCTACGGAGCTTTCTTT.